This TCR beta chain was found in a study of neurological immune-mediated disorders. This clonotype was seen ten or more times. Germline CDR1 is SGHKS and CDR2 is YYEKEE (reference sequence). This CDR3 has 15 amino acids. V trimming: 4 bases; J trimming: 3 bases; junction bases outside the gene matches: 7. This sample's time point: longitudinal time-point 3. As for the cDNA, it was generated by 5'RACE with 10-nucleotide random UMIs. TCRdb re-called the 5' RACE reads with MiXCR, one entry per CDR3 protein. Among about 84,000 distinct CDR3 sequences listed, around 4.5% were seen once. This clonotype originated in a woman aged 60-70 years with multiple sclerosis. V usage is TRBV5-5 and J usage is TRBJ1-5; 7 nucleotides match TRBD1. Input material: PBMCs. This CDR3 is CASSLPGQYNQPQHF. DNA for the CDR3: TGTGCCAGCAGCCTTCCGGGACAGTACAATCAGCCCCAGCATTTT.